The next 4 T cell receptor beta chains were all read from a single sample in a study of blood T cells in healthy people across ages. With a J-beta primer mix and a sample-barcoded 5' primer, a second PCR ran about 6 to 11 cycles. TCRdb fed the 5' RACE reads into MiXCR, producing one record per CDR3 protein. The top ten clones hold 20% to 25% of a sample with fewer than 2,000,000 distinct CDR3 sequences, approximately 39% of them seen once. Sequenced material: blood. The source of these receptors is a human donor in good health.

This clonotype came up many times. The chain combines TRBV9 with TRBJ1-1, with D hard to call. V gave up 0 bases and J gave up 0 bases, with 6 bases separating them. The CDR3 has 14 residues. Germline-derived CDR1 and CDR2 are SGDLS and YYNGEE. CDR3 loop: CASSVEGLNTEAFF. The CDR3 DNA reads TGTGCCAGCAGCGTAGAGGGATTGAACACTGAAGCTTTCTTT.

This clonotype has just a few counts. The V call is TRBV6-2 or TRBV6-3, the J call TRBJ2-3; 7 nucleotides align to TRBD1. CDR1 and CDR2 from the germline V gene are MNHEY and SVGEGT. CDR3 size: 14 residues. The ends lost 6 bases at V and 2 bases at J; junction bases unmatched: 5. The CDR3 region has the DNA TGTGCCAGCAGACTGGACAGGTACACAGATACGCAGTATTTT. Translating it yields CASRLDRYTDTQYF.

V gene TRBV18 combines with J gene TRBJ2-4; D is tentatively TRBD1 or TRBD2 (5 bases each). Deletions cut 1 base from V and 6 bases from J, with 19 bases between. The CDR3 has 17 amino acids. CDR1 and CDR2 from the germline V gene are KGHSH and LQKENI. The CDR3 loop is CASSPREPDSLRNIQYF. CDR3 nucleotides: TGTGCCAGCTCACCACGGGAGCCCGACAGCCTCAGAAACATTCAGTACTTC.

This clonotype was counted a few times. The CDR3 bases are TGTGCCAGCCGAGCGAGGGGCTGGAACTATGGCTACACCTTC. It yields the protein CASRARGWNYGYTF. The J gene is TRBJ1-2, the V gene TRBV21-1; the DNA was not used to check the table's D call, TRBD1. TRBV21-1 is flagged as a pseudogene. The CDR3 loop spans 14 amino acids.